The next 19 T cell receptor beta chains were all read from a single sample in a study of Ad26.COV2.S vaccination and SARS-CoV-2 variants. Assay: immunoSEQ multiplex PCR; the TCRdb copy retains only in-frame clones and omits some. This sample has over 350,000 clones; roughly nine tenths occur once, and the top ten carry 3.5%. Described treatment: approximately 18 received Ad26.COV2.S at low or high dose, single or two shots; 5 received placebo; per-sample allocation not given. The samples date from day 63 after the first vaccine or placebo injection. Specimen: peripheral blood, collected in a trial of Ad26.COV2.S vaccine versus placebo. All receptors come from a person aged 18-60 years who received the Ad26.COV2.S COVID-19 vaccine or a placebo.

The chain carries TRBV19 and TRBJ1-5, with no clear D. V was pared by 5 bases and J by 6 bases, with 14 bases between. The CDR3 is made up of 14 amino acids. Germline assignment: CDR1 LNHDA and CDR2 SQIVND (reference sequence). The CDR3 coding sequence is TGTGCCAGTAGTTTCCACAATCTAGGTCAGCCCCAGCATTTT. Residues: CASSFHNLGQPQHF.

This clone was observed once. This chain connects TRBV11-2 to TRBJ1-1, with unresolved D. V was pared by 2 bases and J by 1 base, with 11 bases between. The CDR3 has 15 amino acids. Germline loops: CDR1 SGHAT, CDR2 FQNNGV. The CDR3 nucleotides read TGTGCCAGCAGCTTAACCGGTCAACAGAACACTGAAGCTTTCTTT. This translates into CASSLTGQQNTEAFF.

The V gene is TRBV5-1, the J gene TRBJ2-7; D uncertain. Germline CDR1 reads SGHRS; CDR2 reads YFSETQ. Trimming removed 0 bases at V and 6 bases at J, with 7 bases between. CDR3 length equals 12 residues. In DNA, the CDR3 is TGCGCCAGCAGCTTGGACTTTAGCGAGCAGTACTTC. Its protein is CASSLDFSEQYF.

The chain recombines TRBV2 with TRBJ2-3; tentative D call: TRBD2 (6 bases). This CDR3 region has 16 residues. From germline, CDR1 is SNHLY and CDR2 FYNNEI. The V end lost 0 bases, the J end lost 4 bases, and 14 bases lay between the germline ends. In nucleotides, the CDR3 is TGTGCCAGCAGTGAAGCGGGGGGACTTGAGGCAGATACGCAGTATTTT. Its protein is CASSEAGGLEADTQYF.

V gene TRBV3-1 (or the pseudogene TRBV3-2) combines with J gene TRBJ1-2; D gene uncertain. This CDR3 contains 15 residues. Looked up from germline, CDR1 is LGHDT and CDR2 is YNNKEL (reference sequence). V gave up 1 base and J gave up 4 bases, with 13 bases separating them. CDR3 loop: CASSQVPEVVYGYTF. The CDR3 coding sequence is TGTGCCAGCAGCCAAGTCCCAGAGGTAGTCTATGGCTACACCTTC.

The chain joins TRBV27 to TRBJ2-7, with D possibly TRBD1 on 6 matching bases. CDR3 length: 14 amino acids. The germline CDR1 and CDR2 sequences are MNHEY and SMNVEV (reference sequence). V dropped 3 bases and J dropped 5 bases, with 14 bases sitting between them. CDR3 sequence: CASSLQGQQHEQYF. In DNA, the CDR3 is TGTGCCAGCAGTTTGCAGGGGCAACAACACGAGCAGTACTTC.

The gene calls are TRBV7-2 and TRBJ2-3, with TRBD2 matching 10 bases. The CDR3 consists of 17 residues. The germline gives CDR1 SGHTA, CDR2 FQGNSA. The trim removed 1 base at V and 8 bases at J, leaving 12 bases unmatched. The CDR3 region has the DNA TGTGCCAGCAGCTTAGAAAGCGGGGGGGCCGTGTTGGTTACGCAGTATTTT. Translated: CASSLESGGAVLVTQYF.

The gene calls are TRBV19 and TRBJ2-6; 11 bases fit TRBD1. V was pared by 3 bases and J by 0 bases, with 1 base of the junction left unmatched. This CDR3 comprises 17 residues. CDR1 is LNHDA and CDR2 is SQIVND in the germline V gene (reference sequence). For the CDR3, the DNA is TGTGCCAGTAGTATCGGGACAGGGGGCTCTGGGGCCAACGTCCTGACTTTC. Translated, it gives CASSIGTGGSGANVLTF.

The genes are TRBV14 and TRBJ2-7; no clear D gene. The CDR3 spans 11 residues. The V end was cut by 3 bases, the J end by 6 bases, with 6 bases between. CDR1 is SGHDN and CDR2 is FVKESK in the germline V gene. The CDR3 DNA is TGTGCCAGCAGCCATACCTCCGAGCAGTACTTC. This encodes CASSHTSEQYF.

Comment on this clone: The sample contains more than one DNA sequence encoding this CDR3. This CDR3 is CASRQTGGTEAFF. CDR3 nucleotide sequence: TGTGCCAGCAGGCAGACAGGGGGCACTGAAGCTTTCTTT. V usage is TRBV6-5 and J usage is TRBJ1-1; 9 nucleotides align to TRBD1. V was pared by 6 bases and J by 4 bases, with 3 bases of the junction left unmatched. The CDR3 runs 13 residues. Looked up from germline, CDR1 is MNHEY and CDR2 is SVGAGI.

The rearrangement joins TRBV7-8 to TRBJ2-7; 7 nucleotides agree with TRBD1. Germline V lookup: CDR1 SGHVS, CDR2 FQNEAQ. After removal of 1 base from V and 3 bases from J, the junction contained 9 bases not matched to a gene. The CDR3 sequence is 16 residues long. The CDR3 protein is CASSLEGGQPHYEQYF. CDR3 coding DNA: TGTGCCAGCAGCTTAGAAGGGGGACAGCCACACTACGAGCAGTACTTC.

The J gene is TRBJ2-3, the V gene TRBV5-4, with 8 positions matching TRBD2. V dropped 2 bases and J dropped 3; count of bases not matched to a gene: 5. The CDR3 contains 15 residues. In germline, CDR1 is SGHNT, CDR2 YYREEE (reference sequence). Here the CDR3 reads CASSFRGGTTDTQYF. The CDR3 nucleotides read TGTGCCAGCAGCTTCCGCGGGGGGACGACAGATACGCAGTATTTT.

V is TRBV7-2 and J is TRBJ2-1; 9 bases are a match to TRBD2. Germline CDR1 and CDR2: SGHTA and FQGNSA. J was trimmed by 6 bases and V by 1 base; bases with no gene match: 1. The CDR3 length is 14 residues. Here the CDR3 DNA reads TGTGCCAGCAGCTTAGGTAGCGGGGGCAATGAGCAGTTCTTC. It codes for CASSLGSGGNEQFF. The full variable domain, in which reference TRBV7-2 and TRBJ2-1 provide the parts outside the CDR3, is GAGVSQSPSNKVTEKGKDVELRCDPISGHTALYWYRQSLGQGLEFLIYFQGNSAPDKSGLPSDRFSAERTGGSVSTLTIQRTQQEDSAVYLCASSLGSGGNEQFFGPGTRLTVL.

This clone was counted once. The chain uses TRBV6-2 or TRBV6-3 and TRBJ2-5; D is unresolved. Per the germline V gene, CDR1 is MNHEY and CDR2 is SVGEGT. CDR3 length equals 14 residues. With 6 bases removed from V and 5 bases from J, the gap between germline ends came to 16 bases. The CDR3 region is CASSQDGLMETQYF. The CDR3 bases are TGTGCCAGCAGCCAGGACGGATTGATGGAGACCCAGTACTTC.

The V and J genes are TRBV6-5 and TRBJ1-2; D gene uncertain. This CDR3 is 14 amino acids long. In germline, CDR1 is MNHEY, CDR2 SVGAGI. V lost 0 bases and J 4 bases, leaving 9 bases between the germline ends. The CDR3 loop reads CASSYSLVGYGYTF. The DNA for the CDR3 is TGTGCCAGCAGTTACTCCTTGGTGGGCTATGGCTACACCTTC.

This sequence joins TRBV19 and TRBJ2-2; 12 nucleotides match TRBD2. The CDR3 consists of 15 residues. Germline V CDR1 and CDR2: LNHDA, SQIVND (reference sequence). The V gene end was trimmed by 5 bases and the J gene end by 5 bases; junction bases not matched to a gene: 3. The chain's CDR3 is CASSPTSGGTGELFF. Here the CDR3 DNA reads TGTGCCAGTAGTCCTACTAGCGGGGGGACCGGGGAGCTGTTTTTT.

This clone was seen once. This chain connects TRBV6-6 to TRBJ1-6; D is perhaps TRBD1 (6 bases). The length of the CDR3 is 15 residues. CDR1 and CDR2 from the germline V gene are MNHNY and SVGAGI (reference sequence). With 8 bases removed from V and 8 bases from J, the gap between germline ends came to 19 bases. The CDR3 DNA follows: TGTGCCAGCCCTGGCGGAGACAGGTTATATTCACCCCTCCACTTT. It is translated as CASPGGDRLYSPLHF.

The V call is TRBV12-3 or TRBV12-4, the J call TRBJ1-1; 8 nucleotides match TRBD1. The CDR3 runs to 13 residues. V lost 6 bases, J lost 6 bases, and 6 bases stayed unmatched. This CDR3 reads CASSLSQGAEAFF. The DNA for the CDR3 is TGTGCCAGCAGCCTATCACAGGGGGCTGAAGCTTTCTTT.

This clone was detected many times. The chain joins TRBV27 to TRBJ2-7; D not resolved. The CDR3 has 15 amino acids. The V end lost 8 bases, the J end lost 0 bases, and 17 bases lay between the germline ends. Germline CDR1 is MNHEY and CDR2 is SMNVEV (reference sequence). The CDR3 DNA reads TGTGCCAGCGCGCCCCGGGCAGGTGGCTCCTACGAGCAGTACTTC. Translated: CASAPRAGGSYEQYF.